A single sample is the source of the 16 T cell receptor beta chains below, sequenced in a study of T cell repertoires in cytomegalovirus infection. TCRdb passed the reads through MiXCR, listing each CDR3 protein once. The sample lists approximately 550,000 distinct CDR3 sequences; more than 15% were seen once. Material for sequencing was CD8+ T cells from PBMCs. The receptors were gathered from a human donor in good health (CMV status not recorded). Some clones in this sample may be carry-over from other donors' samples.

CDR3 coding DNA: TGTGCCAGCAGTCTAACCGGGACGGCCAACTATGGCTACACCTTC. It codes for CASSLTGTANYGYTF. This chain joins TRBV27 and TRBJ1-2; possible D gene TRBD1, 5 bases. Germline CDR1 reads MNHEY; CDR2 reads SMNVEV (reference sequence). V lost 5 bases and J 2 bases, leaving 15 bases between the germline ends. CDR3 size: 15 residues.

This clonotype was seen more than once but under ten times. CDR3 DNA sequence: TGTGCCAGCTTCGGTAACTATGGCTACACCTTC. This encodes CASFGNYGYTF. V gene TRBV7-9 combines with J gene TRBJ1-2; D not certain. The length of the CDR3 is 11 residues. Trimming removed 8 bases at V and 1 base at J, with 5 bases between. CDR1 and CDR2 (germline): SEHNR, FQNEAQ (reference sequence).

This clonotype has a count of ten or more. The J gene is TRBJ1-4, the V gene TRBV7-8; D call uncertain. Trimming pared 2 bases from V and 2 bases from J, leaving 6 bases between. The CDR3 has 14 amino acids. CDR1 is SGHVS, CDR2 FQNEAQ, per germline. The DNA for the CDR3 is TGTGCCAGCAGCTTATACGCCACTAATGAAAAACTGTTTTTT. This encodes CASSLYATNEKLFF. The variable domain in full, with the rest retrieved from reference TRBV7-8 and TRBJ1-4, is GAGVSQSPRYKVAKRGQDVALRCDPISGHVSLFWYQQALGQGPEFLTYFQNEAQLDKSGLPSDRFFAERPEGSVSTLKIQRTQQEDSAVYLCASSLYATNEKLFFGSGTQLSVL.

The gene calls are TRBV7-3 and TRBJ2-3; D unclear. CDR3 length equals 15 residues. In germline, CDR1 is SGHTA, CDR2 FQGTGA. Trimming left V 2 bases short and J 1 base short, with 10 bases between. The CDR3: CASSLGQPRTDTQYF. CDR3 in DNA: TGTGCCAGCAGCTTAGGCCAACCACGCACAGATACGCAGTATTTT.

The sample holds many counts of this clonotype. The chain uses TRBV12-3 or TRBV12-4 and TRBJ1-2; D perhaps matches TRBD1 (5 bases). V was clipped by 2 bases and J by 4 bases, with 8 bases between them. CDR3 length: 13 residues. The CDR3, as DNA: TGTGCCAGCAGTTTACAGGGCACCTATGGCTACACCTTC. It codes for CASSLQGTYGYTF.

In its sample, this clonotype was seen a few times. The chain joins TRBV2 to TRBJ2-7, with D perhaps TRBD1 (6 bases). The length of the CDR3 is 15 residues. Germline CDR1 SNHLY, CDR2 FYNNEI. Trimming left V 3 bases short and J 2 bases short, with 14 bases between. The CDR3 DNA reads as TGTGCCAGCAGTGAGGGGGCTAGCAGCCCCTACGAGCAGTACTTC. This translates into CASSEGASSPYEQYF.

The rearrangement uses TRBV5-1 and TRBJ2-5; 11 nucleotides line up with TRBD2. Germline trimming cut 4 bases from V and 5 bases from J; bases unmatched to any gene: 10. Germline V gene lookup returns CDR1 SGHRS and CDR2 YFSETQ. The CDR3 spans 16 residues. CDR3 coding DNA: TGCGCCAGCAGCATGGGACTAGCGGATTCTGGGGAGACCCAGTACTTC. Its translation: CASSMGLADSGETQYF.

This clonotype has just a few counts. The J gene is TRBJ2-1, the V gene TRBV4-2; D gene unclear. This CDR3 contains 15 residues. The germline V and J ends were trimmed by 1 base and 3 bases, with 10 bases remaining between them. Per the germline V gene, CDR1 is LGHNA and CDR2 is YNFKEQ. The CDR3 DNA reads as TGTGCCAGCAGCCAAGTAGGAGAACTCTACAATGAGCAGTTCTTC. Amino acids: CASSQVGELYNEQFF.

This clonotype was observed a handful of times. The chain joins TRBV5-4 to TRBJ2-7, with D unresolved. Germline V gives CDR1 SGHNT, CDR2 YYREEE (reference sequence). This CDR3 comprises 15 residues. Trimming cost V 4 bases and J 5 bases, with 19 bases left between them. In DNA form, the CDR3 reads TGTGCCAGCAGCCCTCCCCGGAGCTCCGCCGACGAGCAGTACTTC. This encodes CASSPPRSSADEQYF.

The chain combines TRBV5-4 with TRBJ2-3; D is possibly TRBD1 (7 bases). CDR3 length equals 18 residues. CDR1 and CDR2 (germline): SGHNT, YYREEE (reference sequence). Trimming pared 5 bases from V and 1 base from J, leaving 23 bases between. CDR3 in DNA: TGTGCCAGCAGACTTAACAGGGGTGAGGGACTCCGCACAGATACGCAGTATTTT. Amino acid sequence: CASRLNRGEGLRTDTQYF.

The chain recombines TRBV5-1 with TRBJ1-1; possibly TRBD1 for D (5 bases). V was shortened by 0 bases and J by 1 base, with 16 bases between the two germline ends. Germline CDR1 SGHRS, CDR2 YFSETQ. This CDR3 is 17 amino acids long. The CDR3 DNA reads as TGCGCCAGCAGCTTGGTTGAGGGGTGGCGGCAGAACACTGAAGCTTTCTTT. Translated, it gives CASSLVEGWRQNTEAFF.

The chain has TRBV20-1 and TRBJ2-1; TRBD2 aligns across 8 bases. There are 14 residues in the CDR3. V shed 5 bases, J shed 7 bases, and the junction held 10 bases outside the gene matches. Germline CDR1 DFQATT, CDR2 SNEGSKA (reference sequence). Here the CDR3 reads CSAHAPGGENEQFF. The CDR3 DNA follows: TGCAGTGCTCACGCCCCCGGGGGGGAAAATGAGCAGTTCTTC.

This clonotype showed up just a few times. This chain links TRBV27 with TRBJ2-7, with TRBD2 matching 10 bases. In germline, CDR1 is MNHEY, CDR2 SMNVEV (reference sequence). V shed 6 bases, J shed 4 bases, and the junction held 9 bases outside the gene matches. The length of the CDR3 is 15 residues. CDR3 in amino acids: CASRPQREGVYEQYF. For the CDR3, the DNA is TGTGCCAGCAGGCCCCAGCGGGAGGGAGTATACGAGCAGTACTTC.

This clonotype has at least ten counts. The gene calls are TRBV12-5 and TRBJ1-1; D is unresolved. Germline CDR1 reads LGHNT; CDR2 reads FRNRAP. V lost 5 bases, J lost 1 base, and 8 bases lay in between. The CDR3 is made up of 13 amino acids. Here the CDR3 DNA reads TGTGCTAGTGGTCTATCCGAGAACACTGAAGCTTTCTTT. Amino acids: CASGLSENTEAFF.

The sample holds many counts of this clonotype. This chain joins TRBV7-8 and TRBJ2-7; D uncertain. This CDR3 spans 15 amino acids. In germline, CDR1 is SGHVS, CDR2 FQNEAQ. V lost 5 bases and J 0 bases, leaving 14 bases between the germline ends. This CDR3 is CASSVTDYYSYEQYF. CDR3 DNA: TGTGCCAGCAGCGTTACAGATTACTACTCCTACGAGCAGTACTTC.

This clonotype has just a few counts. V gene TRBV5-1 combines with J gene TRBJ1-2, with unresolved D. This CDR3 has 16 amino acids. Germline CDR1 is SGHRS and CDR2 is YFSETQ. Trimming took 5 bases from V and 5 from J, leaving 22 bases between them. The CDR3 nucleotides are TGCGCCAGCAGTAATGTACCGGGGTCTCAGGAGTATGGCTACACCTTC. This gives the protein CASSNVPGSQEYGYTF.